These T cell receptor beta chains were read from a single sample in a study of T cell responses to AZD1222 COVID-19 vaccine. Profiled with immunoSEQ multiplex PCR; TCRdb holds only in-frame clones, not every one. Among approximately 110,000 clones listed, over 75% were seen once. The sample consisted of peripheral blood, taken on day 0 of AZD1222 vaccination. The receptors here all came from an adult in good health. Each CDR3 is given with its conserved first and last residue. D genes are given only for firm matches. A row's size may be missing; if present it is once, few, many or a size class.

>-|-|TRBV6-5|TRBJ1-1
TGTGCCAGCAGTCAACTCTTGACAGCGAACACTGAAGCTTTCTTT
CASSQLLTANTEAFF
>-|-|TRBV7-9|TRBJ1-2
TGTGCCAGCAGCTTAACTAATTGGGGGCTGGAGGGCTATGGCTACACCTTC
CASSLTNWGLEGYGYTF
>-|TRBD1|TRBV28|TRBJ1-1
TGTGCCAGCAGTCTTCCGGGACAGATTGCTTTCTTT
CASSLPGQIAFF
>-|-|TRBV5-6|TRBJ2-6
TGTGCCAGCAGTGCCCCTGGTCTAAGGGCCGGGGCCAACGTCCTGACTTTC
CASSAPGLRAGANVLTF
>-|-|TRBV11-3|TRBJ2-5
TGTGCCAGCAGCTCCTACGGCCAAGAGACCCAGTACTTC
CASSSYGQETQYF
>-|-|TRBV5-4|TRBJ1-1
TGTGCCAGCAGCTTGGCAGGAATGAACACTGAAGCTTTCTTT
CASSLAGMNTEAFF
>-|-|TRBV19|TRBJ1-5
TGTGCCAGTAAAGTTTGGCAGAATAGCAATCAGCCCCAGCATTTT
CASKVWQNSNQPQHF
>-|-|TRBV11-2|TRBJ2-1
TGTGCCAACAGGCGGGCGGGGTTCACCTACAATGAGCAGTTCTTC
CANRRAGFTYNEQFF
>-|-|TRBV13|TRBJ2-2
TGTGCCAGCAGCAAAGGAACGTACGGGGAGCTGTTTTTT
CASSKGTYGELFF
>-|-|TRBV18|TRBJ1-1
TGTGCCAGCTCCTGGGGGGGGGTGAACACTGAAGCTTTCTTT
CASSWGGVNTEAFF
>-|TRBD1|TRBV30|TRBJ1-1
TGTGCCTGCCCAGCAAACAGGGGGGTCGCTGAAGCTTTCTTT
CACPANRGVAEAFF
>-|-|TRBV18|TRBJ1-3
TGTGCCAGCTCACCATCAGGGGACTGGGGCTCTGGAAACACCATATATTTT
CASSPSGDWGSGNTIYF
>-|-|TRBV4-2|TRBJ2-5
TGTGCCAGCAGCCAAGAAAGCAGACAAGAGACCCAGTACTTC
CASSQESRQETQYF
>once|TRBD1|TRBV29-1|TRBJ2-1
TGCAGCGTTCCCCCCCGGACAGGGGGCCAGAGCTCCTACAATGAGCAGTTCTTC
CSVPPRTGGQSSYNEQFF
>once|-|TRBV5-5|TRBJ1-5
TGTGCCAGCAGCTTATCATGGGATAGCAATCAGCCCCAGCATTTT
CASSLSWDSNQPQHF
>-|TRBD2|TRBV6-6|TRBJ2-1
TGTGCCAGCAGTTACGAAGCGGGGATACTGTTCTTC
CASSYEAGILFF
>once|TRBD1|TRBV6-5|TRBJ2-7
TGTGCCAGCAGGGCCCGGGACAGGGGACCGGGGGAGCAGTACTTC
CASRARDRGPGEQYF
>-|-|TRBV2|TRBJ1-2
TGTGCCAGCAGAGCCAAGTATGGCTACACCTTC
CASRAKYGYTF
>-|TRBD1|TRBV27|TRBJ1-1
TGTGCCAGCAACCCCAGGGGGAGAGACACTGAAGCTTTCTTT
CASNPRGRDTEAFF
>-|-|TRBV7-2|TRBJ2-1
TGTGCCAGCAGCTTAGATGAACAGGCAATTTACAATGAGCAGTTCTTC
CASSLDEQAIYNEQFF
>-|-|TRBV15|TRBJ2-1
TGTGCCACCAGCAGAGTCGGACCTGGCAGAAGAAATTACAATGAGCAGTTCTTC
CATSRVGPGRRNYNEQFF
>once|-|TRBV4-3|TRBJ1-2
TGCGCCAGCAGCCCATACCTTAACTATGGCTACACCTTC
CASSPYLNYGYTF
>few|-|TRBV6-5|TRBJ2-7
TGTGCCAGCAGGGTGTACTCCTACGAGCAGTACTTC
CASRVYSYEQYF
>-|TRBD2|TRBV28|TRBJ2-3
TGTGCCAGCAGTTCGCGGGGGGGCACAGATACGCAGTATTTT
CASSSRGGTDTQYF
>-|-|TRBV2|TRBJ1-5
TGTGCCAGCACCTCGGACACGTCGGGGGGGCCCCAGCATTTT
CASTSDTSGGPQHF
>once|TRBD1|TRBV19|TRBJ1-6
TGTGCCAGTAGCTTATTACCGGGACAGGCAGGCATGGCCCTCCACTTT
CASSLLPGQAGMALHF
>-|-|TRBV7-9|TRBJ1-1
TGTGCCAGCAGCTTAGAGGGGTCGGACACTGAAGCTTTCTTT
CASSLEGSDTEAFF
>-|-|TRBV5-1|TRBJ2-7
TGCGCCAGCAGCTCGACTATCTCCTACGAGCAGTACTTC
CASSSTISYEQYF
>-|-|TRBV3-1/TRBV3-2|TRBJ2-1
TGTGCCAGCAGCCAGGAACTTAGCTCCTACAATGAGCAGTTCTTC
CASSQELSSYNEQFF
>-|TRBD2|TRBV2|TRBJ2-3
TGTGCCAGCAGTGAAGCGCTCGGGGGGGTTGGAGATACGCAGTATTTT
CASSEALGGVGDTQYF
>-|-|TRBV7-3|TRBJ2-7
TGTGCCAGCAGTTCCTCAGGCGGGGCGCAATACGAGCAGTACTTC
CASSSSGGAQYEQYF
>-|-|TRBV19|TRBJ2-7
TGTGCCAGTAGTCACCAGGGGAGGGGCAACGAGCAGTACTTC
CASSHQGRGNEQYF
>few|-|TRBV18|TRBJ1-6
TGTGCCAGCTCACAGGGGAGCTCCTATAATTCACCCCTCCACTTT
CASSQGSSYNSPLHF
>-|TRBD1|TRBV27|TRBJ2-7
TGTGCCAGCAGCAAGGGGGCATCCTACGAGCAGTACTTC
CASSKGASYEQYF
>-|TRBD1|TRBV18|TRBJ2-7
TGTGCCAGCTCCCAACGACAGGGTTTCGACCACGAGCAGTACTTC
CASSQRQGFDHEQYF
>-|-|TRBV6-5|TRBJ2-5
TGTGCCAGCAGCAGGGCCAGAGAGACCCAGTACTTC
CASSRARETQYF
>-|TRBD2|TRBV16|TRBJ2-7
TGTGCCAGCAGCCAATCGCTTCGGGGGGGGATCTCCTACGAGCAGTACTTC
CASSQSLRGGISYEQYF